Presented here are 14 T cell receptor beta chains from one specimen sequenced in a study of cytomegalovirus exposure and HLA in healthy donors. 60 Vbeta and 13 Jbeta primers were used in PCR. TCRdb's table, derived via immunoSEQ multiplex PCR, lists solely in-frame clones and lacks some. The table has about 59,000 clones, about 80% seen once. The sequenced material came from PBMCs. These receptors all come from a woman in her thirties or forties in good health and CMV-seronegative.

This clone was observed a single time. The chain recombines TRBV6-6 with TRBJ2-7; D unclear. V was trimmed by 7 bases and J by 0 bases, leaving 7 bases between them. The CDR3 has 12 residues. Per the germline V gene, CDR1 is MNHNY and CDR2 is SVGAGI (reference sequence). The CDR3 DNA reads TGTGCCAGCATTGGAGACTCCTACGAGCAGTACTTC. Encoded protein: CASIGDSYEQYF.

CDR3: CAAEEGTGTINEQFF. In nucleotides, the CDR3 is TGTGCCGCAGAAGAGGGGACAGGAACTATCAATGAGCAGTTCTTC. The V gene is TRBV10-3, the J gene TRBJ2-1, with 8 bases aligning to TRBD1. The germline CDR1 and CDR2 sequences are ENHRY and SYGVKD. Trimming at V came to 11 bases and at J to 6 bases, leaving 15 bases not matched to a gene. This CDR3 contains 15 residues.

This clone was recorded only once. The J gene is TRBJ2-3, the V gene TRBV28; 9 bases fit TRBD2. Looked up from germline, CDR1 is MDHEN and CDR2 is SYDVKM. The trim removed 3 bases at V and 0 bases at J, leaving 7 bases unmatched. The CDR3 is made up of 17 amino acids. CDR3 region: CASSFLAGLISTDTQYF. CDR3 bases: TGTGCCAGCAGTTTCCTAGCGGGACTGATTAGCACAGATACGCAGTATTTT.

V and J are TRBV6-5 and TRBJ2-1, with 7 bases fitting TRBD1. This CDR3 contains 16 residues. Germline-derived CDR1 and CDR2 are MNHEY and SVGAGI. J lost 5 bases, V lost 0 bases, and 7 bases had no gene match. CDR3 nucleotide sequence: TGTGCCAGCAGTTACTCGACAGGGCGCCCCCACAATGAGCAGTTCTTC. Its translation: CASSYSTGRPHNEQFF.

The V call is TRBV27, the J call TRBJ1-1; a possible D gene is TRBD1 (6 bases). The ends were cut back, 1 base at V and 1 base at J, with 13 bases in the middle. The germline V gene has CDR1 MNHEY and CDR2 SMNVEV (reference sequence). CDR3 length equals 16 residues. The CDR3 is CASSLYSAGENTEAFF. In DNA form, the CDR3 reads TGTGCCAGCAGTTTATATTCGGCAGGGGAGAACACTGAAGCTTTCTTT.

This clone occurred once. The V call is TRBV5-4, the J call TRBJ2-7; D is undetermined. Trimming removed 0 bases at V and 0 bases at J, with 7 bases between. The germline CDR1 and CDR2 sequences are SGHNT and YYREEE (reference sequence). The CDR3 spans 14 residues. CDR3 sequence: CASSLESSSYEQYF. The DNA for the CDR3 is TGTGCCAGCAGCTTGGAGTCCAGCTCCTACGAGCAGTACTTC.

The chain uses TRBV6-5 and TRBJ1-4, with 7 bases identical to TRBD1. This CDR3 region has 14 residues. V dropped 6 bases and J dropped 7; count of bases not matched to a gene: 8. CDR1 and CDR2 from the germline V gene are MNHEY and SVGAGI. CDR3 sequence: CASSIQGGGEKLFF. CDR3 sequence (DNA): TGTGCCAGCAGCATCCAGGGGGGAGGTGAAAAACTGTTTTTT.

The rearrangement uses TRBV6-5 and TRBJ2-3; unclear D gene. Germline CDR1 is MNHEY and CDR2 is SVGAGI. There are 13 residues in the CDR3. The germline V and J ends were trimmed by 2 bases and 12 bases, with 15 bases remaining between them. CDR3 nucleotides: TGTGCCAGCAGTTACGGATACGACTCACCACAGTATTTT. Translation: CASSYGYDSPQYF.

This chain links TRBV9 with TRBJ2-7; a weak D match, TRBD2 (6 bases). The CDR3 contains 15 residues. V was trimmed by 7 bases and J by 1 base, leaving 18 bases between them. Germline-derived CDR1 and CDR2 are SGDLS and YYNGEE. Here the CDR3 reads CASSRGWAFSYEQYF. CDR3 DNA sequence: TGTGCCAGCTCACGGGGGTGGGCCTTTTCCTACGAGCAGTACTTC.

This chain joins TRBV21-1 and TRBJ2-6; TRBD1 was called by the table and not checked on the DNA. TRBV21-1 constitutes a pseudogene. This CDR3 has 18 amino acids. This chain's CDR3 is CASSKSAGIFSGANVLTF. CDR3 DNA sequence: TGTGCCAGCAGCAAATCCGCAGGAATCTTCTCTGGGGCCAACGTCCTGACTTTC.

The DNA of the CDR3 is TGTGCCAGCAGTTACTCCAAGAGCTATGGCTACACCTTC. Amino acid sequence: CASSYSKSYGYTF. This chain connects TRBV6-6 to TRBJ1-2; D not certain. Trimming stripped 0 bases from V and 4 bases from J, with 6 bases between. Looked up from germline, CDR1 is MNHNY and CDR2 is SVGAGI (reference sequence). The CDR3 totals 13 residues.

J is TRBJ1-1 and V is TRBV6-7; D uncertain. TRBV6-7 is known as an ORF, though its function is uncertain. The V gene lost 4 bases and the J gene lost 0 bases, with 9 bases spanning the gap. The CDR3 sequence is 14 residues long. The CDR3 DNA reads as TGTGCCAGCAGTTTTGGGAGCCTGAACACTGAAGCTTTCTTT. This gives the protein CASSFGSLNTEAFF.

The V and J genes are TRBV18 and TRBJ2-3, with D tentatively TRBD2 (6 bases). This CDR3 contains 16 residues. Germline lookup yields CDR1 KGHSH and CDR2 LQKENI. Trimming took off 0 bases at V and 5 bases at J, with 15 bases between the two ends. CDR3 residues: CASSPPGGYRGDTQYF. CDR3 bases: TGTGCCAGCTCACCACCGGGAGGCTATAGGGGAGATACGCAGTATTTT.

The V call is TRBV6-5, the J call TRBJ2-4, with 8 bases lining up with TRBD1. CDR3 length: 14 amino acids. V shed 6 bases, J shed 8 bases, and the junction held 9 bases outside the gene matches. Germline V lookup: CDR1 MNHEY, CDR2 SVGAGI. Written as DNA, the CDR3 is TGTGCCAGCAGCCCCGACAGGGGCGGACACATTCAGTACTTC. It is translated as CASSPDRGGHIQYF.